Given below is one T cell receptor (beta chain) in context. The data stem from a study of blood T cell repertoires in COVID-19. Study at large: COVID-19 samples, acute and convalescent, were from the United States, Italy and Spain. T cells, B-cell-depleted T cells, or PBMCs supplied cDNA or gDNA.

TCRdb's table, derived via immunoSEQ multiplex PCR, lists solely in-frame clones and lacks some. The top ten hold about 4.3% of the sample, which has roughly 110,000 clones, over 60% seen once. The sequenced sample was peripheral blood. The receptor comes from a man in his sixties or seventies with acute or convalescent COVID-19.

The CDR3 spells CASSHNVPGGKAFF. CDR3 coding DNA: TGTGCCAGCAGCCATAACGTGCCAGGGGGCAAGGCTTTCTTT. The chain joins TRBV14 to TRBJ1-1; 8 bases are shared with TRBD1. CDR3 length: 14 residues. J gave up 11 bases and V 3 bases, and 11 bases lay outside the gene matches. Germline V gene data show CDR1 as SGHDN and CDR2 as FVKESK. The full variable domain, in which reference TRBV14 and TRBJ1-1 provide the parts outside the CDR3, is EAGVTQFPSHSVIEKGQTVTLRCDPISGHDNLYWYRRVMGKEIKFLLHFVKESKQDESGMPNNRFLAERTGGTYSTLKVQPAELEDSGVYFCASSHNVPGGKAFFGQGTRLTVV.